Each of the 17 T cell receptor beta chains below was sequenced from the same sample in a study of blood T cell repertoires in COVID-19. Sequencing used immunoSEQ multiplex PCR; TCRdb keeps in-frame clones, though not all of them. This sample has approximately 360,000 clones, with around 87% found just once. Sequenced: peripheral blood. Every receptor here comes from a man between 18 and 29 years old with active or convalescent COVID-19.

The genes are TRBV7-2 and TRBJ2-4; tentatively, D is TRBD1 (6 bases). Trimming left V 0 bases short and J 3 bases short, with 15 bases between. The CDR3 extends over 17 amino acids. Germline V lookup: CDR1 SGHTA, CDR2 FQGNSA. CDR3 protein: CASSLAGQGRRKNIQYF. CDR3 in DNA: TGTGCCAGCAGCTTAGCTGGCCAGGGGCGACGCAAAAACATTCAGTACTTC.

This clone was counted once. The CDR3 spells CASSFSAGANVLTF. The CDR3 coding sequence is TGTGCCAGCAGTTTTAGTGCTGGGGCCAACGTCCTGACTTTC. The chain recombines TRBV28 with TRBJ2-6; D not certain. Germline assignment: CDR1 MDHEN and CDR2 SYDVKM. The CDR3 is 14 residues long. Trimming left V 3 bases short and J 2 bases short, with 5 bases between.

This clone was counted a single time. At one end, the junction sequence differs from germline, possibly due to a read error. The chain has TRBV7-9 and TRBJ2-7; 12 nucleotides match TRBD2. The V gene's germline CDR1 is SEHNR and CDR2 FQNEAQ (reference sequence). The CDR3 length is 14 residues. The CDR3 DNA reads as TGTGCCAGCAGCCTAGCGGGAGGGCCGGGGGAGCAGTACTTC. It yields the protein CASSLAGGPGEQYF.

This sequence joins TRBV6-5 and TRBJ2-1; the match to TRBD2 covers 7 bases. The V segment lost 4 bases and the J segment 6 bases; nucleotides outside the gene matches: 3. Looked up from germline, CDR1 is MNHEY and CDR2 is SVGAGI. The CDR3 is 13 amino acids. DNA of the CDR3: TGTGCCAGCAGTTCGTGGGGGGGCAATGAGCAGTTCTTC. It translates to CASSSWGGNEQFF.

This chain uses TRBV25-1 with TRBJ1-5; no clear D gene. Germline V gene sequence: CDR1 MGHDK, CDR2 SYGVNS. The CDR3 has 13 residues. V was shortened by 3 bases and J by 4 bases, with 7 bases between the two germline ends. The CDR3 nucleotides read TGTGCCAGCAGTGACAATCAGAATCAGCCCCAGCATTTT. It specifies CASSDNQNQPQHF.

The J gene is TRBJ2-7, the V gene TRBV7-9; D perhaps matches TRBD1 (6 bases). The CDR3 is 13 amino acids. CDR1 and CDR2 (germline): SEHNR, FQNEAQ (reference sequence). The ends were cut back, 4 bases at V and 2 bases at J, with 9 bases in the middle. The CDR3 protein is CASSSRGPYEQYF. In DNA form, the CDR3 reads TGTGCCAGCAGCTCCAGGGGACCCTACGAGCAGTACTTC.

The chain recombines TRBV7-9 with TRBJ1-4; perhaps TRBD1 as D (6 bases). V was shortened by 5 bases and J by 3 bases, with 16 bases between the two germline ends. The CDR3 length is 16 residues. Germline values: CDR1 SEHNR, CDR2 FQNEAQ (reference sequence). The CDR3: CASSPQGGLPNEKLFF. In DNA, the CDR3 is TGTGCCAGCAGCCCACAGGGAGGGTTGCCTAATGAAAAACTGTTTTTT.

The J gene is TRBJ1-3, the V gene TRBV5-6, with 9 bases lining up with TRBD1. Germline CDR1 and CDR2: SGHDT and YYEEEE. The V gene end was trimmed by 4 bases and the J gene end by 0 bases; junction bases not matched to a gene: 11. The CDR3 is made up of 18 amino acids. In DNA form, the CDR3 reads TGTGCCAGCAGCACGAACCGGGACAGGGATCCCTCTGGAAACACCATATATTTT. Amino acids: CASSTNRDRDPSGNTIYF.

The gene calls are TRBV10-3 and TRBJ1-1; no clear D gene. Germline loops: CDR1 ENHRY, CDR2 SYGVKD. Trimming took 6 bases from V and 1 from J, leaving 21 bases between them. The CDR3 loop spans 17 amino acids. This CDR3 is CAIRSISYLDPNTEAFF. The CDR3 region has the DNA TGTGCCATCAGGTCAATCAGTTATCTCGATCCGAACACTGAAGCTTTCTTT.

The chain couples TRBV9 to TRBJ1-2, with a weak D call TRBD1 (6 bases). V was cut by 5 bases and J by 7 bases, with 18 bases left in between. The CDR3 is made up of 14 amino acids. Germline V gives CDR1 SGDLS, CDR2 YYNGEE. The CDR3 DNA sequence: TGTGCCAGCAGTCCAAACACAGGGTTGGGTGGCTACACCTTC. Translating it yields CASSPNTGLGGYTF.

The chain uses TRBV24-1 and TRBJ2-1; the match to TRBD1 covers 12 bases. The CDR3 runs 16 residues. The trim removed 5 bases at V and 4 bases at J, leaving 5 bases unmatched. CDR1 KGHDR and CDR2 SFDVKD come from the germline V gene. The CDR3 is CATSVGTGGRYNEQFF. The CDR3 DNA reads TGTGCCACCAGTGTAGGGACAGGGGGCAGGTACAATGAGCAGTTCTTC.

This chain uses TRBV28 with TRBJ2-1, with 9 bases identical to TRBD1. Unmatched junction bases numbered 8, after V lost 7 bases and J lost 4 bases. Looked up from germline, CDR1 is MDHEN and CDR2 is SYDVKM. The CDR3 length is 15 residues. The CDR3 DNA reads TGTGCCAGCACCGCCGACAGGGGGAGATACAATGAGCAGTTCTTC. Protein: CASTADRGRYNEQFF.

The chain joins TRBV28 to TRBJ1-6, with no clear D. V lost 4 bases and J 9 bases, leaving 7 bases between the germline ends. The V gene's germline CDR1 is MDHEN and CDR2 SYDVKM. The CDR3 has 12 amino acids. CDR3 DNA: TGTGCCAGCAGTTCTACCGGTTCACCCCTCCACTTT. This sequence encodes CASSSTGSPLHF.

This clone appeared a single time. This chain joins TRBV7-9 and TRBJ1-4; D is perhaps TRBD1 (5 bases). The CDR3 sequence is 15 residues long. Germline lookup yields CDR1 SEHNR and CDR2 FQNEAQ (reference sequence). Trimming stripped 5 bases from V and 3 bases from J, with 13 bases between. The CDR3 sequence: CASSLTTAPNEKLFF. CDR3 DNA: TGTGCCAGCAGCCTAACGACAGCACCTAATGAAAAACTGTTTTTT.

The sample holds many counts of this clone. The chain joins TRBV28 to TRBJ1-2, with D possibly being TRBD1 (5 bases). The germline gives CDR1 MDHEN, CDR2 SYDVKM. This CDR3 has 13 residues. Trimming left V 6 bases short and J 1 base short, with 9 bases between. Here the CDR3 reads CASRRDGNYGYTF. DNA for the CDR3: TGTGCCAGCAGGCGGGACGGTAACTATGGCTACACCTTC.

The genes are TRBV24-1 and TRBJ2-1; 9 bases line up with TRBD1. The germline gives CDR1 KGHDR, CDR2 SFDVKD. Trimming took 5 bases from V and 6 from J; bases not matched to a gene: 13. The CDR3 contains 17 residues. The CDR3 DNA is TGTGCCACCAGTGTTGGACCGGGACAGGGTTATTCCAATGAGCAGTTCTTC. Its protein is CATSVGPGQGYSNEQFF.

The chain has TRBV10-3 and TRBJ2-1; 13 bases are shared with TRBD2. The CDR3 spans 15 residues. The germline V gene encodes CDR1 ENHRY and CDR2 SYGVKD. Trimming cost V 6 bases and J 7 bases; bases outside gene matches: 6. The CDR3 region is CAIRKGLAGLNEQFF. The DNA for the CDR3 is TGTGCCATCAGAAAGGGACTAGCGGGGTTGAATGAGCAGTTCTTC.